These 14 T cell receptor beta chains were sequenced from one sample in a study of blood T cell repertoires in COVID-19. Repertoires were generated with immunoSEQ multiplex PCR, while TCRdb's copy carries only in-frame clones and drops some. Among 170,000 or so clones listed, around nine tenths were seen once. Material for sequencing was peripheral blood. Every receptor here comes from a man aged 50-60 years with acute or convalescent COVID-19.

Concerning this clone: The sample carries other DNA sequences with the same CDR3. The CDR3 region has the DNA TGCGCCAGCAGCTTGGTTAGCGGAAGCACAGATACGCAGTATTTT. Protein product: CASSLVSGSTDTQYF. This chain connects TRBV5-1 to TRBJ2-3, with D maybe TRBD2 (6 bases). Trimming shortened V by 0 bases and J by 0 bases, and 8 bases separated the two germline ends. CDR1 and CDR2 (germline): SGHRS, YFSETQ. The CDR3 is 15 amino acids.

The rearrangement links TRBV7-9 to TRBJ2-1, with TRBD1 matching 10 bases. The CDR3 loop spans 16 amino acids. V shed 3 bases and J 7 bases; nucleotides not matched to a gene: 9. Germline CDR1 is SEHNR and CDR2 is FQNEAQ (reference sequence). The CDR3 is CASSFPGTGVSNEQFF. CDR3 DNA: TGTGCCAGCAGCTTCCCGGGGACAGGGGTTTCGAATGAGCAGTTCTTC. Using reference TRBV7-9 and TRBJ2-1 for the parts outside the CDR3, the full variable domain is DTGVSQNPRHKITKRGQNVTFRCDPISEHNRLYWYRQTLGQGPEFLTYFQNEAQLEKSRLLSDRFSAERPKGSFSTLEIQRTEQGDSAMYLCASSFPGTGVSNEQFFGPGTRLTVL.

This clone is a singleton in its sample. The chain uses TRBV27 and TRBJ1-2, with 7 positions matching TRBD1. The CDR3 runs to 18 residues. V lost 0 bases to trimming and J lost 5 bases; unmatched junction nucleotides: 15. Germline assignment: CDR1 MNHEY and CDR2 SMNVEV (reference sequence). This CDR3 is CASSLSGTGVGHLYGYTF. The DNA for the CDR3 is TGTGCCAGCAGTTTATCCGGAACAGGGGTGGGCCACTTATATGGCTACACCTTC.

This clone was seen only once. The V and J genes are TRBV24-1 and TRBJ1-5, with TRBD1 identical over 7 bases. The CDR3 totals 14 residues. Per germline, CDR1 KGHDR and CDR2 SFDVKD. Trimming at V came to 3 bases and at J to 9 bases, leaving 7 bases not matched to a gene. The CDR3 DNA sequence: TGTGCCACCAGTGATGGACAGGACTCCGGGCCCCAGCATTTT. This translates into CATSDGQDSGPQHF.

This clone has a single count. The chain recombines TRBV7-9 with TRBJ2-1, with D possibly matching TRBD1 (5 bases). CDR1 is SEHNR, CDR2 FQNEAQ, per germline (reference sequence). The CDR3 contains 15 residues. V was trimmed by 3 bases and J by 3 bases, leaving 12 bases between them. The CDR3 protein is CASSFFLTDYNEQFF. The CDR3 DNA reads as TGTGCCAGCAGCTTTTTTTTGACAGACTACAATGAGCAGTTCTTC.

V gene TRBV5-1 combines with J gene TRBJ1-1; weak D call: TRBD1 (5 bases). V lost 1 base and J lost 4, with 11 bases in between. The CDR3 extends over 14 amino acids. Germline V CDR1 and CDR2: SGHRS, YFSETQ. CDR3 residues: CASSLMAGGTEAFF. CDR3 DNA: TGCGCCAGCAGCTTGATGGCCGGGGGCACTGAAGCTTTCTTT.

The chain links TRBV5-1 to TRBJ2-3, with TRBD2 identical over 7 bases. The CDR3 extends over 15 amino acids. Germline V gives CDR1 SGHRS, CDR2 YFSETQ. Trimming took 7 bases from V and 4 from J; bases not matched to a gene: 12. CDR3 nucleotide sequence: TGCGCCAGCTTCGAGGTGGGAGGGGAAGCAGATACGCAGTATTTT. This encodes CASFEVGGEADTQYF.

The rearrangement joins TRBV13 to TRBJ1-3; no clear D gene. The germline V gene encodes CDR1 PRHDT and CDR2 FYEKMQ (reference sequence). The CDR3 is made up of 18 amino acids. V was clipped by 2 bases and J by 0 bases, with 17 bases between them. CDR3 sequence (DNA): TGTGCCAGCAGCTTACGCCGGCTAAACAGTCTCTCTGGAAACACCATATATTTT. This codes for CASSLRRLNSLSGNTIYF.

V is TRBV28 and J is TRBJ2-1; TRBD1 might be the D (8 bases). The CDR3 has 15 residues. V was clipped by 7 bases and J by 5 bases, with 18 bases between them. Looked up from germline, CDR1 is MDHEN and CDR2 is SYDVKM. The CDR3 DNA is TGTGCCAGCACCCACCCCACAGGGGGGGACAATGAGCAGTTCTTC. As protein: CASTHPTGGDNEQFF.

This clone has a single count. J is TRBJ1-2 and V is TRBV6-6, with 9 nucleotides matching TRBD1. The ends lost 10 bases at V and 7 bases at J; junction bases unmatched: 13. CDR1 MNHNY and CDR2 SVGAGI come from the germline V gene (reference sequence). The CDR3 has 14 residues. Written as DNA, the CDR3 is TGTGCCATCCTCCCGGGACAGGGTGTTTCTGGCTACACCTTC. Its protein product is CAILPGQGVSGYTF.

The V and J genes are TRBV4-2 and TRBJ2-1, with a weak D call TRBD1 (6 bases). The germline CDR1 and CDR2 sequences are LGHNA and YNFKEQ. This CDR3 region has 13 residues. Trimming left V 4 bases short and J 8 bases short, with 12 bases between. The chain's CDR3 is CASSPRGSDEQFF. The CDR3 nucleotides read TGTGCCAGCAGCCCAAGGGGGTCCGATGAGCAGTTCTTC.

The chain is built from TRBV6-5 and TRBJ1-2; 7 positions match TRBD1. CDR1 MNHEY and CDR2 SVGAGI come from the germline V gene. CDR3 length: 13 residues. J lost 6 bases, V lost 6 bases, and 7 bases had no gene match. This chain's CDR3 is CASSPTGLNGYTF. The CDR3 DNA reads as TGTGCCAGCAGCCCGACAGGGCTCAATGGCTACACCTTC.

V usage is TRBV15 and J usage is TRBJ1-5; D is uncertain. Trimming cost V 3 bases and J 6 bases, with 15 bases left between them. The CDR3 is 15 residues long. The germline V gene has CDR1 LNHNV and CDR2 YYDKDF (reference sequence). Written as DNA, the CDR3 is TGTGCCACCAGCAGGGATCGGGTCCCATTTCAGCCCCAGCATTTT. Its translation: CATSRDRVPFQPQHF.

This chain links TRBV2 with TRBJ2-5, with 7 bases identical to TRBD1. V shed 7 bases and J 5 bases; nucleotides not matched to a gene: 13. Germline values: CDR1 SNHLY, CDR2 FYNNEI. This CDR3 comprises 15 residues. The DNA of the CDR3 is TGTGCCAGCACCTGGGGGTTGACAGGGTCGGAGACCCAGTACTTC. Protein product: CASTWGLTGSETQYF. Looking up the rest from reference TRBV2 and TRBJ2-5 gives the full variable domain: EPEVTQTPSHQVTQMGQEVILRCVPISNHLYFYWYRQILGQKVEFLVSFYNNEISEKSEIFDDQFSVERPDGSNFTLKIRSTKLEDSAMYFCASTWGLTGSETQYFGPGTRLLVL.